The rows below give T cell receptor beta chains drawn from one sample of a study of Ad26.COV2.S vaccination and SARS-CoV-2 variants. TCRdb's copy holds only in-frame clones and misses some; the assay was immunoSEQ multiplex PCR. The data hold more than 150,000 clones, with around nine tenths observed a single time. Sequenced here: peripheral blood, sampled after recovery from COVID-19. The receptors were sampled from a human donor who had recovered from COVID-19. Both conserved end residues are part of each CDR3. Fields, in order: J gene, V gene, D gene, clone size, CDR3 DNA, CDR3 protein. A D gene is named only where the DNA matches it firmly. Clone size is stated in some rows and not others, as once, few, many or a class when expanded.

TRBJ1-2	TRBV19	TRBD1	.	TGTGCCAGTAGTATATACAGGGGGGAATATGGCTACACCTTC	CASSIYRGEYGYTF
TRBJ1-5	TRBV7-8	.	once	TGTGCCAGCAGCCTCCAGCCCGGGGCCCAGCATTTT	CASSLQPGAQHF
TRBJ2-1	TRBV7-2	.	.	TGTGCCAGCAGCTTCTCCCAGAACAATGAGCAGTTCTTC	CASSFSQNNEQFF
TRBJ2-5	TRBV3-1/TRBV3-2	TRBD2	.	TGTGCCAGCAGCCAGGCTAGCGGGGGGGCAAGGGAGACCCAGTACTTC	CASSQASGGARETQYF
TRBJ2-2	TRBV3-1/TRBV3-2	TRBD1	.	TGTGCCAGCAGCCTGCAGGGGGTAGGGACCGGGGAGCTGTTTTTT	CASSLQGVGTGELFF
TRBJ2-5	TRBV10-3	TRBD2	few	TGTGCCATCCCGGGAGGGACTAGCGGGGGGGAGGGGAAGGAGACCCAGTACTTC	CAIPGGTSGGEGKETQYF
TRBJ2-7	TRBV4-1	.	.	TGCGCCAGCAGCCAAGATCGAACTAAAACGCACACCTACGAGCAGTACTTC	CASSQDRTKTHTYEQYF
TRBJ2-5	TRBV5-4	.	.	TGTGCCAGCAGCGACGGACGTCAGCAAGAGACCCAGTACTTC	CASSDGRQQETQYF
TRBJ1-2	TRBV21-1	.	.	TGTGCCAGCTGGGTGGGACAGGGGTTTGGAGGCTACACCTTC	CASWVGQGFGGYTF
TRBJ2-5	TRBV28	TRBD2	.	TGTGCCAGCAGTGGGGGACTAGCGGGATTCTCGGAGACCCAGTACTTC	CASSGGLAGFSETQYF
TRBJ1-5	TRBV5-1	.	.	TGCGCCAGCAGCTTGAACCCGGATCAGCCCCAGCATTTT	CASSLNPDQPQHF
TRBJ2-1	TRBV9	TRBD2	.	TGTGCCAGCACCGACCAGACTAGCGGGGATTACAATGAGCAGTTCTTC	CASTDQTSGDYNEQFF
TRBJ2-3	TRBV4-2	.	.	TGTGCCAGCAGCCAAGTGGGGGGGGGCTACACAGATACGCAGTATTTT	CASSQVGGGYTDTQYF
TRBJ2-3	TRBV28	.	.	TGTGCCAGCAGTCCCACTTTGGCCCGAACAGATACGCAGTATTTT	CASSPTLARTDTQYF